This TCR beta chain derives from a study of PD-L1 blockade in urothelial cancer. Across the study: Blood was evaluated 3 weeks (second dose) and 6 weeks after therapy began. The median T cell count in blood samples was more than 110,000.

What went into each PCR as a spike was synthetic TCR analog templates. Method: immunoSEQ multiplex PCR; TCRdb's copy keeps in-frame clones and lacks some. The sample consists of fewer than 30,000 clones, 84% of them appearing once. The V and J ends lost 3 bases and 1 base, in that order; junction bases with no gene match: 2. The CDR3 is made up of 15 amino acids. Germline-derived CDR1 and CDR2 are ENHRY and SYGVKD. The V and J genes are TRBV10-3 and TRBJ2-2, with 7 bases identical to TRBD2. This TCR was sampled from a man aged 65 to 85 with urothelial cancer. The sequenced sample was PBMCs, obtained around atezolizumab (anti-PD-L1) treatment. The CDR3 reads CAISETSENTGELFF. The CDR3 DNA is TGTGCCATCAGTGAAACTAGCGAGAACACCGGGGAGCTGTTTTTT.